These 30 T cell receptor beta chains share one sample of origin, sequenced in a study of human T cells and chemical hapten exposure. As to time point: patch test 1, 2 weeks after DPC sensitization. Sample treatment: therapeutic diphenylcyclopropenone sensitization with weekly scalp DPC. TCRdb passed the RACE reads through MiXCR, listing each CDR3 protein once. The sample contains 80,000 to 95,000 distinct CDR3 sequences, 9.5% to 12% of which appear only once. Here the sequenced sample was whole blood, taken in connection with sensitization to the hapten diphenylcyclopropenone (DPC). Source of these receptors: a woman aged 45-60 years with alopecia areata. Some clones in this sample may be carry-over from other donors' samples.

The chain recombines TRBV12-3 or TRBV12-4 with TRBJ2-5; 8 nucleotides agree with TRBD1. The CDR3 length is 17 residues. J was trimmed by 1 base and V by 5 bases; bases with no gene match: 12. CDR3 residues: CASSPLRTGPIQETQYF. As DNA, the CDR3 is TGTGCCAGCAGTCCCCTCAGGACAGGGCCGATCCAAGAGACCCAGTACTTC.

The chain links TRBV19 to TRBJ2-1, with 9 bases identical to TRBD2. Germline V gives CDR1 LNHDA, CDR2 SQIVND (reference sequence). J was trimmed by 4 bases and V by 6 bases; bases with no gene match: 10. CDR3 length: 16 residues. DNA for the CDR3: TGTGCCAGTAGCCCTCGTGGGGCGGGAGGGTACAATGAGCAGTTCTTC. This sequence encodes CASSPRGAGGYNEQFF.

The J gene is TRBJ1-5, the V gene TRBV6-5, with D hard to call. V was shortened by 7 bases and J by 4 bases, with 17 bases between the two germline ends. Germline V gene sequence: CDR1 MNHEY, CDR2 SVGAGI. The CDR3 covers 15 residues. Here the CDR3 reads CASKITQDGNQPQHF. The CDR3 DNA is TGTGCCAGCAAAATTACGCAGGACGGTAATCAGCCCCAGCATTTT.

This chain's CDR3 is CASSSRVGNTDTQYF. The DNA of the CDR3 is TGTGCCAGCAGCTCCCGAGTGGGGAACACAGATACGCAGTATTTT. The chain joins TRBV9 to TRBJ2-3; D gene uncertain. Germline CDR1 reads SGDLS; CDR2 reads YYNGEE. CDR3 length: 15 amino acids. Deletions cut 4 bases from V and 2 bases from J, with 14 bases between.

The sample holds many counts of this clonotype. The chain uses TRBV11-2 and TRBJ2-7, with 9 bases lining up with TRBD1. The CDR3 totals 19 residues. V shed 5 bases and J 0 bases; nucleotides not matched to a gene: 17. Germline V gene lookup returns CDR1 SGHAT and CDR2 FQNNGV. CDR3 protein: CASSPLLRTGAYSSYEQYF. The CDR3 coding sequence is TGTGCCAGCAGCCCCCTGCTTAGGACAGGGGCCTATAGCTCCTACGAGCAGTACTTC.

This clonotype was recorded at least ten times. V gene TRBV29-1 combines with J gene TRBJ2-5; D remains unclear. The V gene lost 4 bases and the J gene lost 5 bases, with 20 bases spanning the gap. Germline lookup yields CDR1 SQVTM and CDR2 ANQGSEA. This CDR3 region has 15 residues. Written as DNA, the CDR3 is TGCAGCGTTGGGGGTGGTACGCTTATTTCGGAGACCCAGTACTTC. Its protein product is CSVGGGTLISETQYF. Looking up the rest from reference TRBV29-1 and TRBJ2-5 gives the full variable domain: SAVISQKPSRDICQRGTSLTIQCQVDSQVTMMFWYRQQPGQSLTLIATANQGSEATYESGFVIDKFPISRPNLTFSTLTVSNMSPEDSSIYLCSVGGGTLISETQYFGPGTRLLVL.

V usage is TRBV5-4 and J usage is TRBJ2-3; D unclear. The V end was cut by 4 bases, the J end by 2 bases, with 20 bases between. The CDR3 is made up of 17 amino acids. Looked up from germline, CDR1 is SGHNT and CDR2 is YYREEE (reference sequence). CDR3 loop: CASSPKGNSMFTDTQYF. CDR3 nucleotides: TGTGCCAGCAGCCCGAAAGGAAATAGCATGTTCACAGATACGCAGTATTTT.

This clonotype was counted ten times or more. The rearrangement links TRBV18 to TRBJ2-4, with D unclear. V dropped 1 base and J dropped 1 base, with 11 bases sitting between them. The germline V gene has CDR1 KGHSH and CDR2 LQKENI. The length of the CDR3 is 16 residues. CDR3 residues: CASSPLSEAAKNIQYF. The CDR3 DNA sequence: TGTGCCAGCTCACCACTTTCGGAAGCGGCCAAAAACATTCAGTACTTC.

This clonotype has at least ten counts. This rearrangement joins TRBV20-1 to TRBJ2-5; D may be TRBD1 (6 bases). The germline V and J ends were trimmed by 3 bases and 2 bases, with 10 bases remaining between them. Germline V gene sequence: CDR1 DFQATT, CDR2 SNEGSKA (reference sequence). CDR3 length equals 13 residues. The CDR3 DNA reads TGCAGTGCTAGGGGGACACCGCAAGAGACCCAGTACTTC. The encoded protein is CSARGTPQETQYF.

This clonotype was seen ten or more times. V and J are TRBV3-1 and TRBJ2-3, with D unresolved. This CDR3 has 14 amino acids. Germline values: CDR1 LGHDT, CDR2 YNNKEL (reference sequence). V was clipped by 0 bases and J by 0 bases, with 4 bases between them. For the CDR3, the DNA is TGTGCCAGCAGCCAAGAGGCTAGCACAGATACGCAGTATTTT. Translating gives CASSQEASTDTQYF.

This clonotype showed up many times. V gene TRBV9 combines with J gene TRBJ1-6; D possibly corresponds to TRBD1 (6 bases). Per germline, CDR1 SGDLS and CDR2 YYNGEE. This CDR3 spans 14 amino acids. V was pared by 1 base and J by 7 bases, with 9 bases between. The CDR3 is CASSVRQGNSPLHF. Here the CDR3 DNA reads TGTGCCAGCAGCGTAAGGCAGGGGAATTCACCCCTCCACTTT.

This clonotype occurred many times. This chain uses TRBV6-5 with TRBJ1-6; TRBD1 is a possible D gene (5 bases). V lost 6 bases and J lost 10, with 16 bases in between. CDR1 and CDR2 from the germline V gene are MNHEY and SVGAGI. The CDR3 loop spans 14 amino acids. DNA for the CDR3: TGTGCCAGCAGGCAGGGTCCGTCAGCATCACCCCTCCACTTT. The encoded protein is CASRQGPSASPLHF.

Many counts were recorded for this clonotype. CDR3: CASSQLIQANYGYTF. For the CDR3, the DNA is TGTGCCAGCAGCCAATTGATACAGGCGAACTATGGCTACACCTTC. The chain employs TRBV3-1 and TRBJ1-2, with D possibly matching TRBD1 (5 bases). V gave up 2 bases and J gave up 2 bases, with 12 bases separating them. Looked up from germline, CDR1 is LGHDT and CDR2 is YNNKEL (reference sequence). This CDR3 spans 15 amino acids. Complete variable domain (other parts from reference TRBV3-1 and TRBJ1-2): DTAVSQTPKYLVTQMGNDKSIKCEQNLGHDTMYWYKQDSKKFLKIMFSYNNKELIINETVPNRFSPKSPDKAHLNLHINSLELGDSAVYFCASSQLIQANYGYTFGSGTRLTVV.

This sequence joins TRBV6-2 or TRBV6-3 and TRBJ2-5; TRBD1 matches at 8 bases. CDR3 length: 12 residues. Losses at the gene ends were 10 bases for V and 8 bases for J; bases not matched to a gene: 9. CDR1 is MNHEY and CDR2 is SVGEGT in the germline V gene. The chain's CDR3 is CATGQGTVTQYF. The DNA for the CDR3 is TGTGCCACCGGACAGGGAACGGTTACCCAGTACTTC.

This clonotype came up a few times. The J gene is TRBJ2-5, the V gene TRBV7-2, with D perhaps matching TRBD2 (7 bases). V lost 6 bases and J lost 9, with 20 bases in between. CDR1 is SGHTA, CDR2 FQGNSA, per germline. The CDR3 length is 14 residues. Here the CDR3 reads CASRETGGLGSQYF. DNA of the CDR3: TGTGCCAGCAGAGAAACGGGGGGCTTGGGGTCCCAGTACTTC.

In this sample, this clonotype turned up a few times. The V gene is TRBV7-2, the J gene TRBJ2-5; D is perhaps TRBD1 (5 bases). CDR3 size: 11 residues. From germline, CDR1 is SGHTA and CDR2 FQGNSA. V lost 3 bases and J lost 7, with 6 bases in between. The CDR3: CASSFTGTQYF. The CDR3 DNA follows: TGTGCCAGCAGCTTCACAGGGACCCAGTACTTC.

At least ten counts were recorded for this clonotype. The V and J genes are TRBV18 and TRBJ2-7, with TRBD1 matching over 10 bases. The CDR3 is 15 amino acids. CDR1 and CDR2 from the germline V gene are KGHSH and LQKENI. The V segment lost 6 bases and the J segment 1 base; nucleotides outside the gene matches: 6. Here the CDR3 reads CASSDWDRGSYEQYF. DNA of the CDR3: TGTGCCAGCTCGGATTGGGACAGGGGATCCTACGAGCAGTACTTC.

This clonotype was counted only a few times. The chain employs TRBV29-1 and TRBJ1-1; D remains ambiguous. With 1 base removed from V and 2 bases from J, the gap between germline ends came to 5 bases. This CDR3 has 12 amino acids. The V gene's germline CDR1 is SQVTM and CDR2 ANQGSEA. The CDR3 region is CSVEASNTEAFF. CDR3 coding DNA: TGCAGCGTTGAAGCCAGTAACACTGAAGCTTTCTTT.

As regards this clonotype: The limits of the CDR3 on the DNA are not certain, so only TCRdb's listed CDR3 is given. This sequence joins TRBV7-5 and TRBJ2-6; TRBD1, the D gene given by the table, was not confirmed from the DNA. TRBV7-5 is classified as a pseudogene. The CDR3 contains 18 residues when both ends are counted. CDR3 amino acids: CISVSEAYKGPGANVLTF.

This clonotype was detected ten times or more. The J gene is TRBJ1-6, the V gene TRBV7-3; D might be TRBD1 (6 bases). CDR3 length: 14 residues. V was trimmed by 3 bases and J by 4 bases, leaving 7 bases between them. Looked up from germline, CDR1 is SGHTA and CDR2 is FQGTGA. CDR3 bases: TGTGCCAGCAGCTTGGGACATTATAATTCACCCCTCCACTTT. Translated: CASSLGHYNSPLHF. Full variable domain (rest looked up from reference TRBV7-3 and TRBJ1-6): GAGVSQTPSNKVTEKGKYVELRCDPISGHTALYWYRQSLGQGPEFLIYFQGTGAADDSGLPNDRFFAVRPEGSVSTLKIQRTERGDSAVYLCASSLGHYNSPLHFGNGTRLTVT.

This clonotype was observed a handful of times. This chain uses TRBV10-3 with TRBJ1-5, with 7 bases matching TRBD1. Germline V CDR1 and CDR2: ENHRY, SYGVKD. V was pared by 2 bases and J by 5 bases, with 6 bases of the junction left unmatched. The CDR3 is 15 amino acids. CDR3 in DNA: TGTGCCATCAGTGAGCGGCAGGGGGAATATCAGCCCCAGCATTTT. It specifies CAISERQGEYQPQHF.

The chain links TRBV11-1 to TRBJ2-5; 9 nucleotides match TRBD1. The CDR3 extends over 14 amino acids. The V and J ends lost 5 bases and 5 bases, in that order; junction bases with no gene match: 6. Germline V gives CDR1 SGHAT, CDR2 FQDESV (reference sequence). This CDR3 reads CASSLTDRGETQYF. The CDR3 region has the DNA TGTGCCAGCAGCCTGACAGACAGGGGGGAGACCCAGTACTTC.

The chain carries TRBV19 and TRBJ1-5; D is uncertain. This CDR3 has 13 amino acids. The germline V gene has CDR1 LNHDA and CDR2 SQIVND (reference sequence). Trimming took off 2 bases at V and 4 bases at J, with 6 bases between the two ends. Written as DNA, the CDR3 is TGTGCCAGTAGTATAAAGGAGAATCAGCCCCAGCATTTT. Amino acids: CASSIKENQPQHF.

Many counts were recorded for this clonotype. This chain links TRBV20-1 with TRBJ2-1; D may be TRBD1 or TRBD2 (6 bases each). The germline V gene has CDR1 DFQATT and CDR2 SNEGSKA (reference sequence). There are 13 residues in the CDR3. Trimming pared 5 bases from V and 9 bases from J, leaving 17 bases between. The CDR3 DNA sequence: TGCAGTGCTGGAGGAGGGGGGATCAGTGAGCAGTTCTTC. It specifies CSAGGGGISEQFF.

This clonotype was observed many times. The chain carries TRBV14 and TRBJ1-2; a possible D gene is TRBD1 (6 bases). Trimming pared 1 base from V and 7 bases from J, leaving 22 bases between. The germline V gene has CDR1 SGHDN and CDR2 FVKESK. This CDR3 is 17 amino acids long. In nucleotides, the CDR3 is TGTGCCAGCAGCCAAGCTGTGGGTCCGGGGGCTTCCGGTGGCTACACCTTC. Amino acids: CASSQAVGPGASGGYTF.

The CDR3 is CASSPRGLQGYSNQPQHF. CDR3 in DNA: TGTGCCAGCTCACCCAGGGGACTCCAGGGTTATAGCAATCAGCCCCAGCATTTT. V usage is TRBV18 and J usage is TRBJ1-5, with D possibly being TRBD1 (6 bases). This CDR3 region has 18 residues. Trimming shortened V by 3 bases and J by 0 bases, and 18 bases separated the two germline ends. Germline-derived CDR1 and CDR2 are KGHSH and LQKENI.

This clonotype qualifies as medium-sized. The chain carries TRBV20-1 and TRBJ2-4; 8 positions match TRBD1. CDR3 size: 12 residues. Germline assignment: CDR1 DFQATT and CDR2 SNEGSKA (reference sequence). V lost 1 base and J lost 7; bases outside the gene matches: 0. Written as DNA, the CDR3 is TGCAGTGCTAGAGGACAGGGGAACATTCAGTACTTC. It encodes CSARGQGNIQYF.

This clonotype was observed a handful of times. V and J are TRBV28 and TRBJ1-1; 12 bases map to TRBD1. Per the germline V gene, CDR1 is MDHEN and CDR2 is SYDVKM. There are 15 residues in the CDR3. V lost 6 bases, J lost 11 bases, and 13 bases stayed unmatched. The CDR3 DNA is TGTGCCAGCAGCCTCACAGGGACAGGGGGCATTGTTGCTTTCTTT. Protein product: CASSLTGTGGIVAFF.

This clonotype was detected many times. The rearrangement uses TRBV6-6 and TRBJ2-7; TRBD1 matches 9 bases. V was clipped by 6 bases and J by 1 base; unmatched bases: 7. The germline gives CDR1 MNHNY, CDR2 SVGAGI (reference sequence). This CDR3 contains 15 residues. The CDR3 DNA reads TGTGCCAGCAGGACTCCGGGACAGGGTTCCTACGAGCAGTACTTC. It translates to CASRTPGQGSYEQYF.

This clonotype was counted at least ten times. Here the CDR3 reads CSVGLKVDGYTF. Written as DNA, the CDR3 is TGCAGCGTTGGACTTAAAGTTGACGGCTACACCTTC. This rearrangement joins TRBV29-1 to TRBJ1-2; D uncertain. The germline CDR1 and CDR2 sequences are SQVTM and ANQGSEA. Trimming left V 4 bases short and J 8 bases short, with 14 bases between. The CDR3 sequence is 12 residues long.